This TCR beta chain emerged from a study of blood T cell repertoires in COVID-19. Turning to the study itself: Acute and convalescent COVID-19 specimens originated in the United States, Italy and Spain. PBMCs, B-cell-depleted T cells, or T cells were the source of the cDNA or gDNA that made up the material.

The CDR3 totals 14 residues. V lost 6 bases and J lost 2; bases outside the gene matches: 6. Per the germline V gene, CDR1 is SGHNT and CDR2 is YYREEE (reference sequence). Patients at the Seattle site were enrolled during active infection and followed longitudinally. Libraries were prepared by immunoSEQ multiplex PCR; TCRdb keeps only in-frame clonotypes and omits some of them. This table holds approximately 280,000 clones, 65% to 85% found once. This receptor was identified in a human donor with COVID-19, enrolled during active disease. The donor label of this sample is uncertain. The gene calls are TRBV5-4 and TRBJ2-3, with 7 bases aligning to TRBD2. Material: peripheral blood. DNA of the CDR3: TGTGCCAGCACCCGGGGAGGGTACACAGATACGCAGTATTTT. Amino acid sequence: CASTRGGYTDTQYF.